This T cell receptor (beta chain) comes out of a study of shared clonotypes between healthy human individuals. Findings and limits, study-wide: Generally, estimated richness proved larger in naive subsets than it did in memory subsets. Shared clonotypes across all four donors exceeded non-shared ones in generation probability.

Germline lookup yields CDR1 SNHLY and CDR2 FYNNEI. The CDR3 totals 18 residues. Losses at the gene ends were 1 base for V and 4 bases for J; bases not matched to a gene: 12. Using about 0.2 ug DNA, 32,000 or so T cell genomes, the sorted-subset replicate PCRs were run. Original processing notes: As immunoSEQ supplied junction-only sequences (without quality scores), filtering differed. Profiling relied on immunoSEQ multiplex PCR, and the TCRdb table lists in-frame clones only, not all of them. V, J and clone size reflect that table, while D and trimming were determined from the DNA. The sample gives hundreds of thousands of clones, more than 70% of which show up once; around 1.8% is in the top ten. Of note for this clone: As yet, its antigen is unknown.

The sequence was collected from a woman aged 30 to 39 in good health. This chain links TRBV2 with TRBJ2-5; 10 bases map to TRBD2. Source material: memory CD4+ T cells sorted from blood. Subset denoted: CD45RA-negative fraction. The CDR3 DNA follows: TGTGCCAGCAGTGAAGTGTCGGCTAGCGGGAGTTTCGGAGAGACCCAGTACTTC. Protein sequence: CASSEVSASGSFGETQYF.